The present TCR beta chain was sequenced within a study of Ad26.COV2.S vaccination and SARS-CoV-2 variants. On the study more broadly: Administration of Ad26.COV2.S was intramuscular, either once or twice 56 days apart.

The germline gives CDR1 KGHSH, CDR2 LQKENI. Between the trimmed V and J ends, which lost 6 bases and 3 bases, there was a span of 11 bases. CDR3 length equals 13 residues. Treatment meaning: some 19 received Ad26.COV2.S at low or high dose, single or two shots; 5 received placebo; per-sample allocation not given. Sampling took place 63 days after the first vaccine or placebo injection. Sequenced by immunoSEQ multiplex PCR; TCRdb stores in-frame clones only, minus some. The sample has about 320,000 clones, around four fifths seen once. This chain joins TRBV18 and TRBJ1-1; D is possibly TRBD1 (5 bases). The specimen was peripheral blood, collected in a trial of Ad26.COV2.S vaccine versus placebo. The sequence came from a person between 18 and 65 years old who received the Ad26.COV2.S COVID-19 vaccine or a placebo. CDR3 nucleotides: TGTGCCAGCTCCCTTGGGGGGGACACTGAAGCTTTCTTT. This gives the protein CASSLGGDTEAFF.